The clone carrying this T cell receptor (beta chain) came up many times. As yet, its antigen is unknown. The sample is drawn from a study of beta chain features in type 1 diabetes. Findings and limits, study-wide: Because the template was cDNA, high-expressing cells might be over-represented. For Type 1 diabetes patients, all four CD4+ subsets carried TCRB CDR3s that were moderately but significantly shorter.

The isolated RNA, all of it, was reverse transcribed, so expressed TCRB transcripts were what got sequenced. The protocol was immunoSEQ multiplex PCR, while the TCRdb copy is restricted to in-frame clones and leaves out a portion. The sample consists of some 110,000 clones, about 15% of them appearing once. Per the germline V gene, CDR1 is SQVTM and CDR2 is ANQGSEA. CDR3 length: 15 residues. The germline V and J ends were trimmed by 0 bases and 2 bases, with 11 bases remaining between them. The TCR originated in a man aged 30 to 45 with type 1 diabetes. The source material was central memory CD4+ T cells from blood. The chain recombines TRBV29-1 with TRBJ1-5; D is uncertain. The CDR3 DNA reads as TGCAGCGTTGAAGATCCGGGTGGGGGCAATCAGCCCCAGCATTTT. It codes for CSVEDPGGGNQPQHF.